This TCR beta chain was obtained from a study of cytomegalovirus exposure and HLA in healthy donors. Study results and caveats: It was 150 to 200 TCR beta chains that were listed as cytomegalovirus-associated. Confirmation was obtained in vitro that a few CMV-associated chains are specific for CMV antigens. In the 95 to 150 validation repertoires, about 95% of cluster scores exceeded 0, per a later analysis.

A note on this clone: The antigen remains unidentified.

Produced via immunoSEQ multiplex PCR; TCRdb's table is partial and in-frame only. Found here are 150,000 to 200,000 clones, roughly 89% of them singletons; the top ten hold 1.4%. Sequencing was carried out using PBMCs. This receptor was identified in a woman in her thirties in good health and CMV-seronegative.

The CDR3 protein is CASRDSVQPQHF. The CDR3 region has the DNA TGTGCCAGCAGGGACAGTGTACAGCCCCAGCATTTT. V gene TRBV6-1 combines with J gene TRBJ1-5; possible D gene TRBD1, 6 bases. CDR3 length equals 12 residues. V gave up 6 bases and J gave up 7 bases, with 10 bases separating them. Germline CDR1 MNHNS, CDR2 SASEGT.